This T cell receptor (beta chain) was sequenced for a study of radiation and T cells in renal cell carcinoma. Findings and limits, study-wide: Without pretreatment biopsies, baseline tumor clonotype presence was undetermined.

Clones were read by immunoSEQ multiplex PCR, and TCRdb kept only the in-frame ones, dropping some. The repertoire consists of roughly 140,000 clones, with roughly 87% occurring once and the leading ten covering 10% to 15%. CDR1 and CDR2 from the germline V gene are SNHLY and FYNNEI. The CDR3 is made up of 16 amino acids. With 3 bases clipped from V and 3 bases from J, the junction kept 9 bases outside the gene matches. About this clone: Its antigen is undetermined.

This sample's time point: blood 2 weeks post-SBRT. Described treatment: 15 Gy SBRT to primary tumor, nephrectomy 4 weeks later. The tumor was a clear cell renal cell carcinoma. The sequence derives from a woman aged 45 to 65 with renal cell carcinoma. Sequencing used blood, obtained from a patient whose treatment included radiotherapy and nephrectomy. The V call is TRBV2, the J call TRBJ2-7; 9 bases line up with TRBD1. The DNA for the CDR3 is TGTGCCAGCAGTGATTCCCGGGACAGGGTAGACTACGAGCAGTACTTC. It is translated as CASSDSRDRVDYEQYF.